These 27 T cell receptor beta chains originate from one sample sequenced in a study of blood T cell repertoires in COVID-19 (dated by TCRdb to about 2020). Library preparation used the immunoSEQ multiplex PCR assay. The table was pulled from immuneACCESS by TCRdb, which kept in-frame rearrangements only. Such tables lose some clones; where checked, under half of the loss comes from unresolved V genes, and the rest has no known cause. The sample table records 240,000 or so clones; roughly 86% of these occur just once. Approximately 3.5% of the sample lies in the top ten. Sequenced sample: PBMCs or T cells enriched from blood (not recorded which). The receptors stem from a woman in her thirties or forties with acute COVID-19.

The rearrangement joins TRBV13 to TRBJ2-5; weak D call: TRBD2 (6 bases). CDR3 size: 13 residues. V was shortened by 4 bases and J by 3 bases, with 9 bases between the two germline ends. The germline V gene has CDR1 PRHDT and CDR2 FYEKMQ (reference sequence). The CDR3, as DNA: TGTGCCAGCAGCTATGGAGGGAAAGAGACCCAGTACTTC. It translates to CASSYGGKETQYF.

This chain uses TRBV6-5 with TRBJ2-7; 9 positions match TRBD1. This CDR3 is built from 13 residues. V trimming: 10 bases; J trimming: 4 bases; junction bases outside the gene matches: 8. CDR1 and CDR2 (germline): MNHEY, SVGAGI. The CDR3 nucleotides are TGTGCCACCCAACAGACAGGGGGTTACGAGCAGTACTTC. Its translation is CATQQTGGYEQYF.

A single count supports this clone. The sample carries other DNA sequences with the same CDR3. This sequence joins TRBV14 and TRBJ2-7, with 8 bases matching TRBD1. The junction had 6 bases not matched to a gene; V was cut back by 4 bases and J by 1 base. This CDR3 has 15 residues. Germline V gives CDR1 SGHDN, CDR2 FVKESK. CDR3 DNA: TGTGCCAGCAGCCTACGACAGGGGAGGTCCTACGAGCAGTACTTC. This translates into CASSLRQGRSYEQYF.

The V call is TRBV7-2, the J call TRBJ2-1, with D tentatively TRBD2 (6 bases). Trimming pared 10 bases from V and 2 bases from J, leaving 15 bases between. In germline, CDR1 is SGHTA, CDR2 FQGNSA. The CDR3 has 14 amino acids. This CDR3 is CAIYGTPAYNEQFF. The CDR3 DNA follows: TGTGCCATCTATGGGACTCCCGCCTACAATGAGCAGTTCTTC. Filled out from reference TRBV7-2 and TRBJ2-1, the complete variable domain reads GAGVSQSPSNKVTEKGKDVELRCDPISGHTALYWYRQSLGQGLEFLIYFQGNSAPDKSGLPSDRFSAERTGGSVSTLTIQRTQQEDSAVYLCAIYGTPAYNEQFFGPGTRLTVL.

The gene calls are TRBV7-2 and TRBJ1-3, with no clear D. Trimming removed 1 base from V and 1 base from J, with 8 bases in between. Germline assignment: CDR1 SGHTA and CDR2 FQGNSA. The CDR3 is 15 residues long. CDR3 region: CASSLGPGSGNTIYF. The CDR3, as DNA: TGTGCCAGCAGCTTAGGTCCGGGATCTGGAAACACCATATATTTT.

The V call is TRBV10-3, the J call TRBJ2-5; 9 bases are a match to TRBD2. CDR1 is ENHRY and CDR2 is SYGVKD in the germline V gene. This CDR3 comprises 15 residues. The trim removed 0 bases at V and 5 bases at J, leaving 4 bases unmatched. The CDR3 is CAISESRLAEETQYF. CDR3 nucleotides: TGTGCCATCAGTGAGTCGAGACTAGCGGAGGAGACCCAGTACTTC.

The J gene is TRBJ2-7, the V gene TRBV21-1; the listed D gene, TRBD2, was not tested against the DNA. TRBV21-1 is a pseudogene segment. The CDR3 runs 18 residues. The CDR3 sequence is CASSKKAGLAGGPHEQYF. CDR3 DNA sequence: TGTGCCAGCAGCAAAAAGGCGGGACTAGCGGGAGGGCCGCACGAGCAGTACTTC.

This sequence joins TRBV5-5 and TRBJ2-3; TRBD1 agrees at 7 bases. Germline V gives CDR1 SGHKS, CDR2 YYEKEE (reference sequence). CDR3 length: 17 residues. J was trimmed by 4 bases and V by 2 bases; bases with no gene match: 13. The CDR3 region is CASSLMGKTGDPDTQYF. CDR3 DNA: TGTGCCAGCAGCTTAATGGGAAAAACAGGGGACCCAGATACGCAGTATTTT.

V gene TRBV5-1 combines with J gene TRBJ2-2; 8 positions match TRBD1. Germline V gene lookup returns CDR1 SGHRS and CDR2 YFSETQ. CDR3 length: 17 amino acids. V shed 4 bases, J shed 5 bases, and the junction held 13 bases outside the gene matches. The CDR3 spells CASSPHLGTGETGELFF. CDR3 DNA: TGCGCCAGCAGCCCCCATTTGGGGACAGGCGAGACCGGGGAGCTGTTTTTT.

This chain links TRBV2 with TRBJ1-5; 9 nucleotides line up with TRBD1. CDR3 size: 16 residues. Trimming at V came to 3 bases and at J to 3 bases, leaving 6 bases not matched to a gene. CDR1 is SNHLY and CDR2 is FYNNEI in the germline V gene. In DNA, the CDR3 is TGTGCCAGCAGTGAGGACAGGGGTAACTTCAATCAGCCCCAGCATTTT. Translated, it gives CASSEDRGNFNQPQHF.

This rearrangement joins TRBV11-3 to TRBJ2-2; the D gene is possibly TRBD2 (6 bases). Germline CDR1 reads SGHNT; CDR2 reads YENEEA. V was shortened by 1 base and J by 4 bases, with 10 bases between the two germline ends. The CDR3 is made up of 15 amino acids. CDR3 sequence (DNA): TGTGCCAGCAGCTTAGGGCGGGAACTCACCGGGGAGCTGTTTTTT. Its protein product is CASSLGRELTGELFF.

The chain employs TRBV19 and TRBJ2-7; 10 bases are a match to TRBD2. The CDR3 spans 15 residues. The germline gives CDR1 LNHDA, CDR2 SQIVND (reference sequence). Germline trimming cut 5 bases from V and 4 bases from J; bases unmatched to any gene: 8. CDR3 region: CASSVTGTSEYEQYF. For the CDR3, the DNA is TGTGCCAGTAGTGTGACCGGGACTAGCGAGTACGAGCAGTACTTC.

The chain couples TRBV1 to TRBJ2-1; the D segment call TRBD2 is taken from the table without a DNA check. TRBV1 is classified as a pseudogene. The CDR3 length is 17 residues. The CDR3 protein is CTSSQNVLATSYNEQFF. The CDR3 DNA follows: TGCACCAGCAGCCAAAATGTACTAGCGACATCCTACAATGAGCAGTTCTTC.

The CDR3 region has the DNA TGTGCCAGCAGCCCCCCCCGAGGGAGAGTAACCGGGGAGCTGTTTTTT. Protein sequence: CASSPPRGRVTGELFF. V and J are TRBV7-9 and TRBJ2-2, with TRBD2 as a possible D gene (5 bases). V lost 5 bases and J 5 bases, leaving 18 bases between the germline ends. Germline loops: CDR1 SEHNR, CDR2 FQNEAQ (reference sequence). The length of the CDR3 is 16 residues.

The chain employs TRBV5-6 and TRBJ2-5, with a weak D call TRBD1 (5 bases). The CDR3 consists of 13 residues. Per germline, CDR1 SGHDT and CDR2 YYEEEE. V was trimmed by 1 base and J by 5 bases, leaving 9 bases between them. CDR3: CASSLQGRETQYF. The CDR3 coding sequence is TGTGCCAGCAGCTTGCAGGGCAGGGAGACCCAGTACTTC. The entire variable domain, with the rest obtained from reference TRBV5-6 and TRBJ2-5, is as follows: DAGVTQSPTHLIKTRGQQVTLRCSPKSGHDTVSWYQQALGQGPQFIFQYYEEEERQRGNFPDRFSGHQFPNYSSELNVNALLLGDSALYLCASSLQGRETQYFGPGTRLLVL.

This sequence joins TRBV7-2 and TRBJ2-5, with 11 positions matching TRBD2. J gave up 5 bases and V 1 base, and 3 bases lay outside the gene matches. Looked up from germline, CDR1 is SGHTA and CDR2 is FQGNSA. CDR3 size: 15 residues. The CDR3, as DNA: TGTGCCAGCAGCTTAGTAGCTAGCGGGAGGGAGACCCAGTACTTC. It is translated as CASSLVASGRETQYF.

The chain couples TRBV19 to TRBJ2-3; 7 positions match TRBD2. With V trimmed by 8 bases and J by 2 bases, 4 bases remained unmatched. Germline V gives CDR1 LNHDA, CDR2 SQIVND (reference sequence). The CDR3 covers 13 residues. The CDR3 here is CASLAAYTDTQYF. The CDR3 bases are TGTGCCAGTCTAGCGGCTTACACAGATACGCAGTATTTT.

V gene TRBV7-2 combines with J gene TRBJ2-1; 10 bases align to TRBD2. After removal of 1 base from V and 9 bases from J, the junction contained 6 bases not matched to a gene. Germline CDR1 and CDR2: SGHTA and FQGNSA. The CDR3 has 15 residues. The CDR3 loop is CASSLVPSGSAEQFF. Here the CDR3 DNA reads TGTGCCAGCAGCTTAGTTCCTAGCGGGAGCGCTGAGCAGTTCTTC.

V usage is TRBV3-1 (or the pseudogene TRBV3-2) and J usage is TRBJ1-6, with a weak D call TRBD1 (5 bases). Germline loops: CDR1 LGHDT, CDR2 YNNKEL (reference sequence). The V end was cut by 0 bases, the J end by 10 bases, with 13 bases between. The CDR3 runs to 15 residues. The CDR3 DNA follows: TGTGCCAGCAGCCAAGATCAGGGAACGCGGTCACCCCTCCACTTT. It encodes CASSQDQGTRSPLHF.

The chain is built from TRBV27 and TRBJ1-6; D is undetermined. The CDR3 is 12 amino acids. In germline, CDR1 is MNHEY, CDR2 SMNVEV (reference sequence). The germline V and J ends were trimmed by 8 bases and 9 bases, with 11 bases remaining between them. CDR3 region: CASSPTRSPLHF. CDR3 coding DNA: TGTGCCAGCTCTCCTACTCGTTCACCCCTCCACTTT.

This clone appeared many times. This chain joins TRBV27 and TRBJ1-2; TRBD1 is a possible D gene (6 bases). V dropped 1 base and J dropped 0 bases, with 9 bases sitting between them. This CDR3 comprises 15 residues. Germline assignment: CDR1 MNHEY and CDR2 SMNVEV (reference sequence). CDR3 amino acids: CASSLLGATNYGYTF. CDR3 nucleotides: TGTGCCAGCAGTTTATTGGGGGCAACTAACTATGGCTACACCTTC.

The gene calls are TRBV14 and TRBJ2-1; tentative D call: TRBD1 (6 bases). V was pared by 4 bases and J by 9 bases, with 10 bases between. Germline V gene lookup returns CDR1 SGHDN and CDR2 FVKESK. The CDR3 contains 12 residues. The CDR3 region is CASSLGRGEQFF. In DNA, the CDR3 is TGTGCCAGCAGCCTGGGCAGGGGTGAGCAGTTCTTC.

The chain uses TRBV18 and TRBJ2-2; D is possibly TRBD1 (6 bases). Germline CDR1 and CDR2: KGHSH and LQKENI. V was trimmed by 6 bases and J by 3 bases, leaving 11 bases between them. This CDR3 is 14 amino acids long. The CDR3 spells CASSGAGDTGELFF. The CDR3 bases are TGTGCCAGCTCTGGGGCAGGGGACACCGGGGAGCTGTTTTTT.

V gene TRBV2 combines with J gene TRBJ2-1; 15 bases align to TRBD2. The ends lost 1 base at V and 7 bases at J; junction bases unmatched: 2. The germline V gene has CDR1 SNHLY and CDR2 FYNNEI. The CDR3 extends over 16 amino acids. Written as DNA, the CDR3 is TGTGCCAGCAGTGAAGTGGGACTAGCGGGAGGTAATGAGCAGTTCTTC. Protein product: CASSEVGLAGGNEQFF.

The V call is TRBV19, the J call TRBJ2-3, with D unresolved. The CDR3 sequence is 15 residues long. Per the germline V gene, CDR1 is LNHDA and CDR2 is SQIVND (reference sequence). V was clipped by 3 bases and J by 0 bases, with 10 bases between them. CDR3 coding DNA: TGTGCCAGTAGTATGAGTATCTTTAGCACAGATACGCAGTATTTT. As protein: CASSMSIFSTDTQYF.

The rearrangement joins TRBV27 to TRBJ2-3; 9 nucleotides line up with TRBD1. This CDR3 comprises 14 residues. V lost 6 bases and J lost 1; bases outside the gene matches: 2. CDR1 is MNHEY, CDR2 SMNVEV, per germline (reference sequence). This CDR3 is CASRGDRGTDTQYF. As DNA, the CDR3 is TGTGCCAGCAGGGGGGACAGGGGCACAGATACGCAGTATTTT.

This clone is a singleton in its sample. The rearrangement links TRBV2 to TRBJ1-1; tentatively, D is TRBD1 (6 bases). Germline V gives CDR1 SNHLY, CDR2 FYNNEI. This CDR3 is built from 15 residues. Trimming removed 5 bases at V and 0 bases at J, with 13 bases between. The CDR3 DNA reads TGTGCCAGCAGTCGACACAGGGACATGAACACTGAAGCTTTCTTT. Residues: CASSRHRDMNTEAFF. Filled out from reference TRBV2 and TRBJ1-1, the complete variable domain reads EPEVTQTPSHQVTQMGQEVILRCVPISNHLYFYWYRQILGQKVEFLVSFYNNEISEKSEIFDDQFSVERPDGSNFTLKIRSTKLEDSAMYFCASSRHRDMNTEAFFGQGTRLTVV.